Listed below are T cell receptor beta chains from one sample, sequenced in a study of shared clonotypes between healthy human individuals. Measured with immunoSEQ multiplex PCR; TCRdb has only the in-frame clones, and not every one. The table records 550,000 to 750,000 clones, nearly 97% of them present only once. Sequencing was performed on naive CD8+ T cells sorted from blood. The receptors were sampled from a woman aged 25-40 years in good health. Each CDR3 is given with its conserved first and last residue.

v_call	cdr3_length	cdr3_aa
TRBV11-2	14	CASSLRDPYYEQYF
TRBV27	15	CASSPGVTGENEQYF
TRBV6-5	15	CASSPRGDAKNIQYF
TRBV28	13	CATQTGRTTEAFF
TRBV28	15	CASTSAGTVSYEQYF
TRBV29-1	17	CSVEDTEDRGPTYEQYF
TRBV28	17	CASSLWASGSPQETQYF
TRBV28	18	CASSLLGNSVNWGGIQYF
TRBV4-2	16	CASSQEDVRGIYEQYF
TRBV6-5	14	CASSYSGRTDTQYF
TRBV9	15	CASSGGAPGHEKLFF
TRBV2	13	CASEGDTRAGQYF